Below, one TCR beta chain is given with its context. No antigen is known for it. No much larger clone exists at a distance of one base, and base qualities are not known. V loses 10 bases, J loses 0 bases, and the germline ends lie 11 bases apart. Its CDR3 holds 13 amino acids, cysteine through phenylalanine. Left in the record is the CDR3 DNA by itself, 39 bases read in frame from the first base. CDR1 and CDR2 (SEHNR, FQNEAQ) derive from the germline V gene (reference sequence). This sample is drawn from a study of control samples from healthy donors and cancer patients (TCRdb year 2020). The library relied on the immunoSEQ multiplex PCR assay. The table comes from immuneACCESS by way of TCRdb, which keeps in-frame sequences with V and J called. Part of the clones is missing from these tables; in studies checked, under half for an unresolved V gene and the rest for unknown reasons. A total of just over 150,000 clones appear in this sample, approximately 96% of them only once. The top ten clonotypes cover around 9.3% of the sample.

This TCR was recovered from a woman aged 40 to 50 in good health. The sequence links TRBV7-9 to TRBJ2-3; there is no confident call for the D gene. Material for sequencing was blood. The base sequence is TGTGCCACCCCGGACCTTAGCACAGATACGCAGTATTTT. Translated, this is CATPDLSTDTQYF.